The following is a T cell receptor (beta chain) sequence with its context. CDR1 is SGHNT and CDR2 is YENEEA in the germline V gene. Trimming pared 3 bases from V and 7 bases from J, leaving 10 bases between. The CDR3 is made up of 13 amino acids. PCR amplification relied on 60 Vbeta primers (plus 13 Jbeta primers). Repertoires were generated with immunoSEQ multiplex PCR, while TCRdb's copy carries only in-frame clones and drops some. Among roughly 100,000 clones listed, around 67% were seen once. The sample comes from a study of cytomegalovirus exposure and HLA in healthy donors. The sample consisted of PBMCs. The rearrangement joins TRBV11-3 to TRBJ1-5; unclear D gene. The origin of this receptor is a woman between 45 and 65 years old in good health and CMV-seronegative. The CDR3 nucleotides are TGTGCCAGCAGCTTCGTTTCGGGGCAGCCCCAGCATTTT. It encodes CASSFVSGQPQHF.